The present TCR beta chain was sequenced within a study of T cell responses to AZD1222 COVID-19 vaccine. Per the germline V gene, CDR1 is LNHDA and CDR2 is SQIVND (reference sequence). J gave up 3 bases and V 1 base, and 2 bases lay outside the gene matches. The CDR3 runs 15 residues. The assay was immunoSEQ multiplex PCR, and TCRdb's table has in-frame clones only and misses some. The sample gives about 97,000 clones, about 88% of which show up once; 2.8% is in the top ten. This clonotype was sampled from an adult in good health. The chain links TRBV19 to TRBJ2-2; 7 bases align to TRBD1. The sequenced sample was peripheral blood, obtained on day 0 of AZD1222 vaccination. The chain's CDR3 is CASSIAGGYTGELFF. The CDR3 DNA is TGTGCCAGTAGTATAGCAGGGGGATACACCGGGGAGCTGTTTTTT.